These T cell receptor beta chains were read from a single sample in a study of blood T cell repertoires in COVID-19. Method: immunoSEQ multiplex PCR; TCRdb's copy keeps in-frame clones and lacks some. The sample has roughly 150,000 clones, around 81% seen once. Sequences were obtained from peripheral blood. The source is a woman older than 75 with COVID-19, enrolled during active disease. Both conserved end residues are part of each CDR3. The D gene is left open where the match is weak. Size is omitted from some rows. Given values are once, few, many or a class for expanded clones.

CDR3 DNA	CDR3 protein	V gene	D gene	J gene	clone size
TGTGCCAGCAGCTCCCTCCCGGGACAGGGGGGATCCTACGAGCAGTACTTC	CASSSLPGQGGSYEQYF	TRBV7-8	TRBD1	TRBJ2-7	-
TGTGCCAGCAGTTACTCAGAGACAGGGGGCAACGAGCAGTACTTC	CASSYSETGGNEQYF	TRBV6-5	TRBD1	TRBJ2-7	-
TGTGCCAGCAGTCTACTTCCGGGACAGGGCAATGAAAAACTGTTTTTT	CASSLLPGQGNEKLFF	TRBV28	TRBD1	TRBJ1-4	-
TGCGCCAGCAGCTTGGCTGGAGTCTCAGGGGAGACCCAGTACTTC	CASSLAGVSGETQYF	TRBV5-1	-	TRBJ2-5	-
TGTGCCACCAGTGATTTGAGGGCGGGAGCTGGGAATGAGCAGTTCTTC	CATSDLRAGAGNEQFF	TRBV24-1	TRBD2	TRBJ2-1	once
TGTGCCAGCAGTTCCACAGGGGAGAACTATGGCTACACCTTC	CASSSTGENYGYTF	TRBV28	TRBD1	TRBJ1-2	-
TGTGCCAGCTCATTGTTCGGGTCAAGGGGGGGGAGCAATCAGCCCCAGCATTTT	CASSLFGSRGGSNQPQHF	TRBV18	-	TRBJ1-5	-
TGTGCCAGCAGTGAACAGGGACAGAGTCTAGCCAAAAACATTCAGTACTTC	CASSEQGQSLAKNIQYF	TRBV2	TRBD1	TRBJ2-4	-
TGTGCCAGCAGCGTGAGGGCCGACAGGGGTCCTGGTGGACAAGAGACCCAGTACTTC	CASSVRADRGPGGQETQYF	TRBV9	TRBD1	TRBJ2-5	-
TGTGCCAGTAGATCAGGAGGCACTAATGAAAAACTGTTTTTT	CASRSGGTNEKLFF	TRBV19	-	TRBJ1-4	-
TGTGCCAGCAGCTTAAGGGGGGGACAAAACTCTCATCAGCCCCAGCATTTT	CASSLRGGQNSHQPQHF	TRBV7-8	-	TRBJ1-5	-
TGTGCCAGCAGTCCACTGGTGGGCAATCAGCCCCAGCATTTT	CASSPLVGNQPQHF	TRBV28	-	TRBJ1-5	-
TGTGCCAGCAGCTTTGGCAGAACTAACTATGGCTACACCTTC	CASSFGRTNYGYTF	TRBV11-1	-	TRBJ1-2	-
TGTGCCAGCAGCCAAGACCCTACAGGGTTCAGGGCTGAAGCTTTCTTT	CASSQDPTGFRAEAFF	TRBV3-1/TRBV3-2	-	TRBJ1-1	-
TGTGCCAGCAGTGACCAGACAGGGGTAGGAAACACCATATATTTT	CASSDQTGVGNTIYF	TRBV2	TRBD1	TRBJ1-3	-
TGTGCCAGCAGCTCGAAGGAACTAGCAGGATCCTACAATGAGCAGTTCTTC	CASSSKELAGSYNEQFF	TRBV5-4	-	TRBJ2-1	-
TGTGCCAGCAGCGAAACACCGTCGGGTTCCTATGGCTACACCTTC	CASSETPSGSYGYTF	TRBV3-1/TRBV3-2	-	TRBJ1-2	once
TGCGCCAGCAGCCGCGGCGGGAGGGCCCCCCATGAGCAGTTCTTC	CASSRGGRAPHEQFF	TRBV5-1	TRBD2	TRBJ2-1	-
TGTGCCAGCAGCTTGGGTGCGGGGTTCACAGATACGCAGTATTTT	CASSLGAGFTDTQYF	TRBV5-4	-	TRBJ2-3	-
TGTGCCACCAGCTCCGACAGGCTAAACACTGAAGCTTTCTTT	CATSSDRLNTEAFF	TRBV15	-	TRBJ1-1	once
TGTGCCAGTAGTATGGACAGGACCTACGAGCAGTACTTC	CASSMDRTYEQYF	TRBV19	TRBD1	TRBJ2-7	-
TGTGCCAGCAGAGCAGGGACAGCGGTGAACACTGAAGCTTTCTTT	CASRAGTAVNTEAFF	TRBV6-5	TRBD1	TRBJ1-1	-
TGTGCCAGCAGCTTAAGCGGGACTGGGGGTGAGCAGTTCTTC	CASSLSGTGGEQFF	TRBV7-8	TRBD2	TRBJ2-1	once
TGTGCCAGCAGCTTAGGTCAGTTGAATTCACCCCTCCACTTT	CASSLGQLNSPLHF	TRBV7-9	-	TRBJ1-6	few
TGTGCCAGCACCCCTAGCGGGAGGGCGAGGAATGAGCAGTTCTTC	CASTPSGRARNEQFF	TRBV6-5	TRBD2	TRBJ2-1	-
TGTGCCAGCAGTGGATCAGCGGGATCCTACAATGAGCAGTTCTTC	CASSGSAGSYNEQFF	TRBV2	TRBD2	TRBJ2-1	-
TGCGCCAGCAAACCCCAAAGAGGGAACACTGAAGCTTTCTTT	CASKPQRGNTEAFF	TRBV5-1	-	TRBJ1-1	-
TGTGCCAGCACCCAGTCAGGACCCCAGCATTTT	CASTQSGPQHF	TRBV2	-	TRBJ1-5	-
TGTGCCAGCAGTTCCCCAAAATACGAGCAGTACTTC	CASSSPKYEQYF	TRBV28	-	TRBJ2-7	-
TGTGCCAGCAGTTTGACATCCGTAAACTATGGCTACACCTTC	CASSLTSVNYGYTF	TRBV28	-	TRBJ1-2	once